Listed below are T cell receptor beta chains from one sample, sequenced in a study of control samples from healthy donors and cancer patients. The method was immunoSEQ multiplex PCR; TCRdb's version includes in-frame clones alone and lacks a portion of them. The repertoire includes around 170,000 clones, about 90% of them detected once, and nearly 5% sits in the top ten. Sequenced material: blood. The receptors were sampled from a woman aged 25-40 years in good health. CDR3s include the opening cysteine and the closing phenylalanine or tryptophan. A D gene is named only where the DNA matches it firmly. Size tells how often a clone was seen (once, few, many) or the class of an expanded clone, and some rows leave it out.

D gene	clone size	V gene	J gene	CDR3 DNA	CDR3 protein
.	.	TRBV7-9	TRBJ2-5	TGTGCCAGCAGCCTGATGCCCGGCCAAGAGACCCAGTACTTC	CASSLMPGQETQYF
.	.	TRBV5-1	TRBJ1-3	TGCGCCAGCAGCTTGGATGTGGCCGTGCCTCGGCCTGGAAACACCATATATTTT	CASSLDVAVPRPGNTIYF
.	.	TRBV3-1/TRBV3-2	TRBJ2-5	TGTGCCAGCAGCCAAGGTGACTTGCTCATAGAAGAGACCCAGTACTTC	CASSQGDLLIEETQYF
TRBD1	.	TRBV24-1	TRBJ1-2	TGTGCCACCAGTGATCCAGGGGGGCAAGACTATGGCTACACCTTC	CATSDPGGQDYGYTF
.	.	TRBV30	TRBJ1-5	TGTGCCTGGAGTGAGTCGCTAGGTCAGCCCCAGCATTTT	CAWSESLGQPQHF
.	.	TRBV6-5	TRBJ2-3	TGTGCCAGCAGTACGAGGAGGACTCCCACAGATACGCAGTATTTT	CASSTRRTPTDTQYF
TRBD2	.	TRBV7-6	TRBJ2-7	TGTGCCAGCAGCCCCAAACCTAGCGGCGGCTACGAGCAGTACTTC	CASSPKPSGGYEQYF
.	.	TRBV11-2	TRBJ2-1	TGTGCCAGCAGCAATTTCGGGACCTACAATGAGCAGTTCTTC	CASSNFGTYNEQFF
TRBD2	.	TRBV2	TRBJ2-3	TGTGCCAGCAGTTCAACACTAGCGGGACTGTTCGTCCCCCGCACAGATACGCAGTATTTT	CASSSTLAGLFVPRTDTQYF
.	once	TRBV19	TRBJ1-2	TGTGCCAGTAGTATAGCTGGGATAGCTAACTATGGCTACACCTTC	CASSIAGIANYGYTF
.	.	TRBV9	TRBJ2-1	TGTGCCAGCAGCGTACAGATCAGGGTCTCCTACAATGAGCAGTTCTTC	CASSVQIRVSYNEQFF
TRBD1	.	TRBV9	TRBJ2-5	TGTGCCAGCAGCGTAACAGGGGATGGGGAGACCCAGTACTTC	CASSVTGDGETQYF
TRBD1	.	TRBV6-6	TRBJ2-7	TGTGCCAGCACTGACGACAGGGGGACCTACGAGCAGTACTTC	CASTDDRGTYEQYF
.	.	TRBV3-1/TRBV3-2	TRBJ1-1	TGTGCCAGCACCCGGGCTGGCAGGGATTCTTTCTTT	CASTRAGRDSFF
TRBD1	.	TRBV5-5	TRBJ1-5	TGTGCCAGCAGCCCGCGGACAGGGGGTGGCAATCAGCCCCAGCATTTT	CASSPRTGGGNQPQHF
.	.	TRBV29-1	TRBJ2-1	TGCAGCGTTGCTGAAAGGACCGACATCAATGAGCAGTTCTTC	CSVAERTDINEQFF
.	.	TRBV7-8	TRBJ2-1	TGTGCCAGCACCCCCGGACTAACCTCCTACAATGAGCAGTTCTTC	CASTPGLTSYNEQFF
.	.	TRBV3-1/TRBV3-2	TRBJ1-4	TGTGCCAGCAGCCCGAGTACAACTAATGAAAAACTGTTTTTT	CASSPSTTNEKLFF
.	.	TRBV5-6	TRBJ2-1	TGTGCCAGCAGCTTCTCCCCCAACGTCCGTCACAATGAGCAGTTCTTC	CASSFSPNVRHNEQFF
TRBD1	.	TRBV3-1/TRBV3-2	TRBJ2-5	TGTGCCAGCAGCCCGACGGGGACAGGGGGGGAGACCCAGTACTTC	CASSPTGTGGETQYF
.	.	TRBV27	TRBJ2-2	TGTGCCAGCACCCGGGGGCTCGCCGGGGAGCTGTTTTTT	CASTRGLAGELFF
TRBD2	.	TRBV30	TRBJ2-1	TGTGCCCGGAGCGGGGGTGTTGAGCAGTTCTTC	CARSGGVEQFF
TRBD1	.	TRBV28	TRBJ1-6	TGTGCCAGCAGCTCTAAACAGGGGGGGAATTCACCCCTCCACTTT	CASSSKQGGNSPLHF
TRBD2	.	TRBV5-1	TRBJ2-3	TGCGCCAGCAGCTTACGGGGGGGATTCACAGATACGCAGTATTTT	CASSLRGGFTDTQYF
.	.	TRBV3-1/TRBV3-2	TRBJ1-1	TGTGCCAGCAGCCAAGACCGGCTAAGGGGCCAAGCTTTCTTT	CASSQDRLRGQAFF
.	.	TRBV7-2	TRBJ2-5	TGTGCCAGCAGCATCAGTCAGGGCCCAGGGACCCAGTACTTC	CASSISQGPGTQYF
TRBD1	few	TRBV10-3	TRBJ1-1	TGTGCCATCACCGACATCTTACAGGGGGCGCACACTGAAGCTTTCTTT	CAITDILQGAHTEAFF
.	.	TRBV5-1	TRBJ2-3	TGCGCCAGCAGCTCTAGAAGGACTCTAAACACAGATACGCAGTATTTT	CASSSRRTLNTDTQYF
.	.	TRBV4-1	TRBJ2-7	TGCGCCAGCAGCCCGCCGGGCAGCTCCTACGAGCAGTACTTC	CASSPPGSSYEQYF
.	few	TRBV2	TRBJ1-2	TGTGCCAGCAGCTCCTCCGGGGGGGGGTCAGCTAACTATGGCTACACCTTC	CASSSSGGGSANYGYTF
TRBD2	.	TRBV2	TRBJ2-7	TGTGCCAGCAGTGAAACTAGCGCTAGAACGACCCGCTACGAGCAGTACTTC	CASSETSARTTRYEQYF
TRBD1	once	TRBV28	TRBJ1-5	TGTGCCAGCAGTCCTCGGCAGGGGGCTGGCAATCAGCCCCAGCATTTT	CASSPRQGAGNQPQHF
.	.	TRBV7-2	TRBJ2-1	TGTGCCAGCAGCCTCAGGGTAGTAAAGGACAATGAGCAGTTCTTC	CASSLRVVKDNEQFF
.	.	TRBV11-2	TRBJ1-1	TGTGCCAGCAGCCCCCGCCTGGGTGACACTGAAGCTTTCTTT	CASSPRLGDTEAFF
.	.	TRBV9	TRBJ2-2	TGTGCCAGCAGCGTAGTCCCTCGAGGGCCCGCGAACACCGGGGAGCTGTTTTTT	CASSVVPRGPANTGELFF
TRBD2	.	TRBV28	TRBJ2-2	TGTGCCAGCAGTTTTGGTCTAGCGGAAATCACCGGGGAGCTGTTTTTT	CASSFGLAEITGELFF
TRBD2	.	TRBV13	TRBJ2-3	TGTGCCAGCAGCCCCGTAGCGGGAGGGCCGGGAGATACGCAGTATTTT	CASSPVAGGPGDTQYF
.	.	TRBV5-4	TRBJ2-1	TGTGCCAGCAGCTTGATCGGGCGGGATAATGAGCAGTTCTTC	CASSLIGRDNEQFF